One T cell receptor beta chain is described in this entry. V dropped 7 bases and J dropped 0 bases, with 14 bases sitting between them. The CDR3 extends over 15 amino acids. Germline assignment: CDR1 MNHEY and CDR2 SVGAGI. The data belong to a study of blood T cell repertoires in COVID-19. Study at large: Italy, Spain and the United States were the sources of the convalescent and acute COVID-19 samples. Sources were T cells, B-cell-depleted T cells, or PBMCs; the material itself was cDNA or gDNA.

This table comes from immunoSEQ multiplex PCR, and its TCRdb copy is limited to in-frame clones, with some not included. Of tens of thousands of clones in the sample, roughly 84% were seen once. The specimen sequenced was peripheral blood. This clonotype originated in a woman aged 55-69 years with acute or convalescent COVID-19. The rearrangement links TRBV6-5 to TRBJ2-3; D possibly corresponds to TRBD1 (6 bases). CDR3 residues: CASIKQGWSTDTQYF. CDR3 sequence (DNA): TGTGCCAGCATCAAACAGGGATGGAGCACAGATACGCAGTATTTT.